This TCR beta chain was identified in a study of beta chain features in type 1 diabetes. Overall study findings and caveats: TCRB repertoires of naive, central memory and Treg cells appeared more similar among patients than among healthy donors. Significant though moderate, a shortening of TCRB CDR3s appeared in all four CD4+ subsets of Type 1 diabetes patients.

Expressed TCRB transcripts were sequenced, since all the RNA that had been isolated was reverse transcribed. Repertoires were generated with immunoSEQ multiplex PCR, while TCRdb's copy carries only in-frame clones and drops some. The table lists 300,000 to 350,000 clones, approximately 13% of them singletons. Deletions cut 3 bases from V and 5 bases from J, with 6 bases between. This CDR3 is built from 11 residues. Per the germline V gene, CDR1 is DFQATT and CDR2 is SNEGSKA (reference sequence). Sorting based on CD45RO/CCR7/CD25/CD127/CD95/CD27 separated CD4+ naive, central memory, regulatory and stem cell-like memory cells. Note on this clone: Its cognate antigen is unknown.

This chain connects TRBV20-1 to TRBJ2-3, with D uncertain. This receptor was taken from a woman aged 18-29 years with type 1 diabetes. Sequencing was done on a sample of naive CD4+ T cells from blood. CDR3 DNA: TGCAGTGCTAGGCTAGGAGATACGCAGTATTTT. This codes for CSARLGDTQYF.